The 30 T cell receptor beta chains below were found in one sample sequenced in a study of T cells in Graves' hyperthyroidism and ophthalmopathy. The TCR beta CDR3 regions underwent amplification using RNA transcripts as the source. The HTBI primer set served for first-round RT-PCR of the TCR CDR3. TCRdb called the multiplex PCR reads again in MiXCR, with one record for every CDR3 protein. The table shows about 640,000 distinct CDR3 sequences, with under 25% occurring only once. Sequencing input: blood. The source is a man aged 25 to 40 with Graves' ophthalmopathy.

The CDR3 region has the DNA TGTGCCACCAGCTTCCCGGGACTAGCGGGTGAATACAATGAGCAGTTCTTC. It is translated as CATSFPGLAGEYNEQFF. The chain recombines TRBV24-1 with TRBJ2-1; TRBD2 matches 12 bases. The CDR3 is 17 residues long. V shed 7 bases and J 4 bases; nucleotides not matched to a gene: 10. Looked up from germline, CDR1 is KGHDR and CDR2 is SFDVKD.

This chain uses TRBV18 with TRBJ2-3, with a tentative D call TRBD2 (6 bases). The CDR3 length is 20 residues. The germline V gene encodes CDR1 KGHSH and CDR2 LQKENI. The V end lost 2 bases, the J end lost 12 bases, and 36 bases lay between the germline ends. For the CDR3, the DNA is TGTGCCAGCTCACCAAGTGGCAGGGTAGTCGGGAGCACAGATACGGAGGCCCAGTATTTT. Translated: CASSPSGRVVGSTDTEAQYF.

The chain combines TRBV12-3 or TRBV12-4 with TRBJ2-7, with D uncertain. The CDR3 is 13 amino acids. V shed 6 bases and J shed 3 bases, with 12 bases lying between them. CDR3 protein: CASSPVWGYEQYF. The CDR3 bases are TGTGCCAGCAGCCCCGTTTGGGGCTACGAGCAGTACTTC.

This clonotype showed up many times. The rearrangement joins TRBV30 to TRBJ1-2, with TRBD1 as a possible D gene (5 bases). Trimming took 0 bases from V and 7 from J, leaving 18 bases between them. CDR1 is GTSNPN, CDR2 SVGIG, per germline (reference sequence). The CDR3 covers 15 residues. CDR3 loop: CAWSVPDSQEGGYTF. The CDR3 nucleotides read TGTGCCTGGAGTGTACCCGACAGTCAGGAGGGTGGCTACACCTTC.

This clonotype was observed a handful of times. The chain links TRBV11-2 to TRBJ2-1, with D perhaps TRBD2 (5 bases). Trimming cost V 0 bases and J 1 base, with 10 bases left between them. CDR1 is SGHAT and CDR2 is FQNNGV in the germline V gene. CDR3 length: 16 residues. CDR3 region: CASSLEISGSYNEQFF. CDR3 sequence (DNA): TGTGCCAGCAGCTTAGAAATCAGCGGATCCTACAATGAGCAGTTCTTC. The full variable domain, in which reference TRBV11-2 and TRBJ2-1 provide the parts outside the CDR3, is EAGVAQSPRYKIIEKRQSVAFWCNPISGHATLYWYQQILGQGPKLLIQFQNNGVVDDSQLPKDRFSAERLKGVDSTLKIQPAKLEDSAVYLCASSLEISGSYNEQFFGPGTRLTVL.

This clonotype was seen more than once but under ten times. The chain links TRBV11-1 to TRBJ2-7; perhaps TRBD1 as D (6 bases). Germline V lookup: CDR1 SGHAT, CDR2 FQDESV (reference sequence). V was clipped by 9 bases and J by 5 bases, with 11 bases between them. The CDR3 runs to 11 residues. As DNA, the CDR3 is TGTGCCAGTGCCAGGGGCCACGAGCAGTACTTC. Its protein product is CASARGHEQYF.

This clonotype was recorded many times. The chain has TRBV15 and TRBJ1-1; TRBD1 might be the D (5 bases). CDR1 and CDR2 from the germline V gene are LNHNV and YYDKDF (reference sequence). Trimming removed 3 bases at V and 0 bases at J, with 14 bases between. The CDR3 runs 16 residues. The CDR3 reads CATSSAGRGMNTEAFF. For the CDR3, the DNA is TGTGCCACCAGCAGCGCGGGACGGGGGATGAACACTGAAGCTTTCTTT.

This sequence joins TRBV7-9 and TRBJ2-5; maybe TRBD1 (6 bases). Germline V gene data show CDR1 as SEHNR and CDR2 as FQNEAQ (reference sequence). This CDR3 is 16 amino acids long. V was pared by 3 bases and J by 4 bases, with 18 bases between. CDR3 amino acids: CASSLPSQGYIETQYF. The CDR3 nucleotides are TGTGCCAGCAGCTTGCCATCACAGGGTTATATAGAGACCCAGTACTTC.

J is TRBJ2-1 and V is TRBV20-1; 14 nucleotides line up with TRBD2. This CDR3 region has 19 residues. J was trimmed by 1 base and V by 4 bases; bases with no gene match: 12. Germline values: CDR1 DFQATT, CDR2 SNEGSKA (reference sequence). In DNA form, the CDR3 reads TGCAGTGCTACGTTGACGGGACTAGCGGGAGTGAATTCCTACAATGAGCAGTTCTTC. It translates to CSATLTGLAGVNSYNEQFF.

The V call is TRBV30, the J call TRBJ2-1; TRBD2 aligns across 11 bases. This CDR3 contains 15 residues. Trimming cost V 4 bases and J 4 bases; bases outside gene matches: 6. The V gene's germline CDR1 is GTSNPN and CDR2 SVGIG (reference sequence). This CDR3 reads CAWTPGTSGYNEQFF. CDR3 nucleotide sequence: TGTGCCTGGACCCCCGGGACTAGCGGTTACAATGAGCAGTTCTTC.

The rearrangement uses TRBV5-1 and TRBJ2-1; 9 bases line up with TRBD2. In germline, CDR1 is SGHRS, CDR2 YFSETQ. This CDR3 contains 15 residues. J was trimmed by 9 bases and V by 3 bases; bases with no gene match: 10. CDR3 residues: CASSYPGTSTAEQFF. The CDR3 DNA is TGCGCCAGCAGCTATCCCGGGACTAGCACTGCTGAGCAGTTCTTC.

This clonotype was observed a handful of times. This chain links TRBV5-8 with TRBJ2-5, with D unclear. Germline V gene sequence: CDR1 SGHTS, CDR2 YDEGEE. Trimming shortened V by 1 base and J by 0 bases, and 10 bases separated the two germline ends. This CDR3 contains 15 residues. CDR3 protein: CASSLSTDHQETQYF. The CDR3 coding sequence is TGTGCCAGCAGCTTGTCGACCGACCACCAAGAGACCCAGTACTTC. Looking up the rest from reference TRBV5-8 and TRBJ2-5 gives the full variable domain: EAGVTQSPTHLIKTRGQQATLRCSPISGHTSVYWYQQALGLGLQFLLWYDEGEERNRGNFPPRFSGRQFPNYSSELNVNALELEDSALYLCASSLSTDHQETQYFGPGTRLLVL.

Many counts were recorded for this clonotype. The CDR3 bases are TGTGCCAGCAGCTTTGAGACTAGCGGGATGGAGACCCAGTACTTC. Translated, it gives CASSFETSGMETQYF. The chain uses TRBV5-5 and TRBJ2-5, with 11 bases aligning to TRBD2. Losses at the gene ends were 2 bases for V and 5 bases for J; bases not matched to a gene: 5. The CDR3 is 15 residues long. Germline-derived CDR1 and CDR2 are SGHKS and YYEKEE (reference sequence).

V is TRBV28 and J is TRBJ2-7, with 7 bases aligning to TRBD2. The CDR3 consists of 14 residues. After removal of 4 bases from V and 2 bases from J, the junction contained 5 bases not matched to a gene. Germline V lookup: CDR1 MDHEN, CDR2 SYDVKM. The CDR3 sequence: CASSWGGHTYEQYF. DNA of the CDR3: TGTGCCAGCAGTTGGGGAGGGCACACCTACGAGCAGTACTTC.

This clonotype showed up just a few times. The V and J genes are TRBV4-3 and TRBJ2-2; D may be TRBD1 (6 bases). Trimming took 0 bases from V and 6 from J, leaving 11 bases between them. Germline loops: CDR1 LGHNA, CDR2 YSLEER. The CDR3 length is 15 residues. As DNA, the CDR3 is TGCGCCAGCAGCCAAGACCTAACAGGGCCCGGGGAGCTGTTTTTT. The encoded protein is CASSQDLTGPGELFF.

In its sample, this clonotype was seen many times. This chain uses TRBV12-3 or TRBV12-4 with TRBJ1-5; D perhaps matches TRBD1 (5 bases). V gave up 5 bases and J gave up 3 bases, with 11 bases separating them. The CDR3 is 14 amino acids. This chain's CDR3 is CASSPPGLNQPQHF. CDR3 bases: TGTGCCAGCAGTCCTCCGGGACTCAATCAGCCCCAGCATTTT.

This clonotype appeared a few times. The gene calls are TRBV28 and TRBJ1-1; D is possibly TRBD1 (5 bases). Germline loops: CDR1 MDHEN, CDR2 SYDVKM. The ends were cut back, 5 bases at V and 3 bases at J, with 10 bases in the middle. CDR3 size: 13 residues. The CDR3 DNA reads as TGTGCCAGCAGTACTGGGGCGGACACTGAAGCTTTCTTT. This encodes CASSTGADTEAFF.

The chain employs TRBV27 and TRBJ1-1; D call uncertain. The CDR3 spans 14 residues. The germline V gene has CDR1 MNHEY and CDR2 SMNVEV (reference sequence). Trimming pared 6 bases from V and 4 bases from J, leaving 15 bases between. The DNA for the CDR3 is TGTGCCAGCAGGCTGGGGTCGTTGGGCACTGAAGCTTTCTTT. Its translation: CASRLGSLGTEAFF.

This clonotype came up once. The J gene is TRBJ2-7, the V gene TRBV19; D might be TRBD1 or TRBD2, each matching 5 bases. The CDR3 has 16 residues. With 3 bases removed from V and 5 bases from J, the gap between germline ends came to 20 bases. CDR1 is LNHDA, CDR2 SQIVND, per germline (reference sequence). The CDR3 spells CASSILRGSERDEQYF. The CDR3 DNA reads TGTGCCAGTAGTATCCTCCGGGGCTCGGAAAGGGACGAGCAGTACTTC.

This clonotype was recorded many times. The genes are TRBV11-2 and TRBJ2-1; D is ambiguous. The ends were cut back, 1 base at V and 9 bases at J, with 7 bases in the middle. The germline V gene encodes CDR1 SGHAT and CDR2 FQNNGV. The CDR3 consists of 12 residues. CDR3 bases: TGTGCCAGCAGCTTAGTCCCCCCTGAGCAGTTCTTC. Translated: CASSLVPPEQFF.

This clonotype was observed a few times. This chain links TRBV3-1 with TRBJ2-3; 8 bases are shared with TRBD1. Trimming removed 6 bases from V and 5 bases from J; junction bases left unmatched: 4. The length of the CDR3 is 13 residues. Germline V gene data show CDR1 as LGHDT and CDR2 as YNNKEL (reference sequence). CDR3 sequence (DNA): TGTGCCAGCAGGGGACAGGTGAAAGATACGCAGTATTTT. Encoded protein: CASRGQVKDTQYF.

A few counts support this clonotype. This sequence joins TRBV19 and TRBJ2-2, with 10 bases matching TRBD2. J lost 6 bases, V lost 4 bases, and 8 bases had no gene match. Per germline, CDR1 LNHDA and CDR2 SQIVND (reference sequence). CDR3 length: 16 amino acids. CDR3 in DNA: TGTGCCAGTAGTAACCCGGGACTAGCGCAGGCCGGGGAGCTGTTTTTT. This translates into CASSNPGLAQAGELFF.

V and J are TRBV6-2 or TRBV6-3 and TRBJ1-5; 9 bases are shared with TRBD1. The CDR3 is made up of 16 amino acids. V was clipped by 6 bases and J by 4 bases; unmatched bases: 10. Germline values: CDR1 MNHEY, CDR2 SVGEGT. Here the CDR3 reads CASRAVDRGINQPQHF. In DNA, the CDR3 is TGTGCCAGCAGGGCCGTAGACAGGGGGATTAATCAGCCCCAGCATTTT.

This clonotype has a count of ten or more. This rearrangement joins TRBV20-1 to TRBJ2-7; 8 positions agree with TRBD2. This CDR3 has 14 residues. CDR1 and CDR2 from the germline V gene are DFQATT and SNEGSKA (reference sequence). Unmatched junction bases numbered 11, after V lost 6 bases and J lost 4 bases. The CDR3 DNA reads as TGCAGTGCCCTTCCCCCCCAGCGGGGGTACGAGCAGTACTTC. Amino acids: CSALPPQRGYEQYF.

This clonotype was seen more than once but under ten times. The chain employs TRBV10-3 and TRBJ2-7, with 14 nucleotides matching TRBD2. Trimming removed 3 bases from V and 1 base from J; junction bases left unmatched: 8. Germline V lookup: CDR1 ENHRY, CDR2 SYGVKD. This CDR3 has 18 amino acids. CDR3: CAISDRLAGGLGSYEQYF. The CDR3 nucleotides read TGTGCCATCAGTGACAGACTAGCGGGAGGGCTAGGGTCCTACGAGCAGTACTTC.

The V gene is TRBV28, the J gene TRBJ2-1, with D hard to call. The CDR3 loop spans 14 amino acids. V was shortened by 2 bases and J by 1 base, with 6 bases between the two germline ends. Germline loops: CDR1 MDHEN, CDR2 SYDVKM. The CDR3 DNA reads TGTGCCAGCAGTTTAGCCCAATCCTACAATGAGCAGTTCTTC. It encodes CASSLAQSYNEQFF.

The genes are TRBV7-9 and TRBJ2-5; possibly TRBD1 for D (6 bases). V was cut by 2 bases and J by 5 bases, with 12 bases left in between. The germline gives CDR1 SEHNR, CDR2 FQNEAQ (reference sequence). The CDR3 is 14 residues long. CDR3 DNA sequence: TGTGCCAGCAGCTTAAGGGGGATCGGGGAGACCCAGTACTTC. Amino acids: CASSLRGIGETQYF.

This clonotype was picked up many times. The chain is built from TRBV28 and TRBJ2-3; TRBD2 matches 8 bases. V lost 3 bases, J lost 1 base, and 3 bases stayed unmatched. The germline CDR1 and CDR2 sequences are MDHEN and SYDVKM. This CDR3 contains 15 residues. The CDR3 sequence: CASSFALAGTDTQYF. DNA of the CDR3: TGTGCCAGCAGTTTTGCACTAGCGGGCACAGATACGCAGTATTTT.

The gene calls are TRBV20-1 and TRBJ2-1; TRBD2 matches at 7 bases. The CDR3 sequence is 13 residues long. The V gene's germline CDR1 is DFQATT and CDR2 SNEGSKA (reference sequence). J gave up 5 bases and V 4 bases, and 5 bases lay outside the gene matches. The CDR3 region has the DNA TGCAGTGCTACTAGCGGCCTAAACAATGAGCAGTTCTTC. Protein sequence: CSATSGLNNEQFF.

V gene TRBV30 combines with J gene TRBJ1-2, with 8 nucleotides matching TRBD1. Trimming at V came to 6 bases and at J to 8 bases, leaving 8 bases not matched to a gene. The germline V gene has CDR1 GTSNPN and CDR2 SVGIG (reference sequence). The CDR3 is made up of 12 amino acids. The CDR3, as DNA: TGTGCCTGTACGACAGGGGCTGAGGGCTACACCTTC. Its translation is CACTTGAEGYTF.